This paragraph covers one TCR beta chain sequence. Its cognate antigen is unknown. The source of the sample is a study of monozygotic twins with inflammatory bowel disease. Overall study findings and caveats: There was no way to distinguish the different T cell subtypes. What may have added variability to patient repertoires is that immunosuppressive treatments differed.

UMIs that included a 6-nucleotide sample barcode were added by template switching, which took place during cDNA synthesis. TCRdb re-called the 5' RACE reads and shows each CDR3 protein once, DNA omitted. In all, the sample yields 170,000 or so distinct CDR3 sequences. Germline assignment: CDR1 KGHSH and CDR2 LQKENI. The CDR3 loop spans 13 amino acids. Sample: blood. This sequence originates from a human donor with ulcerative colitis or Crohn's disease, or a healthy co-twin of an affected twin (not recorded which). The chain uses TRBV18 and TRBJ1-1; TCRdb names TRBD1, which stays unverified in the absence of DNA. Here the CDR3 reads CASSPDILTEAFF.